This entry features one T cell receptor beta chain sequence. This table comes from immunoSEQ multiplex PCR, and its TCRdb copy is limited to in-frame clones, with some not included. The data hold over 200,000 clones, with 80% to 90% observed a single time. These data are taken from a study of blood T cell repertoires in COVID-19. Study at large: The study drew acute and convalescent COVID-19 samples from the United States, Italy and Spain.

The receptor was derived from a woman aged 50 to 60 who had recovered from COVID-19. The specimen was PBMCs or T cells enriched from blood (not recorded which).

CDR3 nucleotides: TGTGCCAGCAGTTTGGGTTGGACAGGGGGATCCTACAATGAGCAGTTCTTC. It yields the protein CASSLGWTGGSYNEQFF. The chain combines TRBV6-2 or TRBV6-3 with TRBJ2-1, with 10 bases aligning to TRBD1. The CDR3 loop spans 17 amino acids. Germline values: CDR1 MNHEY, CDR2 SVGEGT. The J segment lost 1 base and the V segment lost 4 bases, leaving 7 bases of the junction unmatched.